This is a list of T cell receptor beta chains from one sample in a study of shared clonotypes between healthy human individuals. Measured with immunoSEQ multiplex PCR; TCRdb has only the in-frame clones, and not every one. The sample gives 2.5 million or so clones, approximately 94% of which show up once; over 0.12% is in the top ten. The sequenced sample was naive CD4+ T cells sorted from blood. These receptors all come from a young man in good health. The CDR3 runs from the conserved cysteine through the conserved F or W. D genes are given only for firm matches. Not all rows give a size; the values are once, few, many and, for expanded clones, a class.

j_call	d_call	clone_size	v_call	cdr3_nt	cdr3_aa
TRBJ2-5	NA	NA	TRBV5-1	TGCGCCAGCAGCCCCCTTTCGGCGAATACTCAAGAGACCCAGTACTTC	CASSPLSANTQETQYF
TRBJ2-5	NA	NA	TRBV5-1	TGCGCCAGCAGCTTCAAGGAGACCCAGTACTTC	CASSFKETQYF
TRBJ2-7	TRBD1	NA	TRBV4-1	TGCGCCAGCAGCCGTGGGACAGACAGCTCCTACGAGCAGTACTTC	CASSRGTDSSYEQYF
TRBJ2-7	NA	NA	TRBV4-3	TGCGCCAGCAGCCAAGCGTATGGGTTCAGTGGCGAGCAGTACTTC	CASSQAYGFSGEQYF
TRBJ2-5	NA	NA	TRBV9	TGTGCCAGCAGCGTTTCCGTTAGGCAAGAGACCCAGTACTTC	CASSVSVRQETQYF
TRBJ1-5	NA	NA	TRBV5-1	TGCGCCAGCAGCTTGGGGTTGGTGGGGCAGCCCCAGCATTTT	CASSLGLVGQPQHF
TRBJ2-5	TRBD1	NA	TRBV6-5	TGTGCCAGCAGCCGAGGACAGGGGGCCGGGGAGACCCAGTACTTC	CASSRGQGAGETQYF
TRBJ1-2	NA	NA	TRBV2	TGTGCCAGCAGTGGTAGCGGGGAACGGGCTGGCTACACCTTC	CASSGSGERAGYTF
TRBJ1-5	TRBD1	NA	TRBV28	TGTGCCAGCAGCACGGACAGGGGGCTGGTGCAGCCCCAGCATTTT	CASSTDRGLVQPQHF
TRBJ2-7	TRBD2	NA	TRBV5-4	TGTGCCAGCAGCTTGGACAGCGGGAGTAAATACGAGCAGTACTTC	CASSLDSGSKYEQYF
TRBJ2-5	NA	few	TRBV10-2	TGCGCCAGCAGTGAGGGAGAGACCCAGTACTTC	CASSEGETQYF
TRBJ2-5	NA	NA	TRBV18	TGTGCCAGCTCACCAGGACACCAAGAGACCCAGTACTTC	CASSPGHQETQYF
TRBJ2-7	NA	NA	TRBV4-1	TGCGCCAGCAGCCATATCGGGCCCGCCTACGAGCAGTACTTC	CASSHIGPAYEQYF
TRBJ2-2	NA	NA	TRBV11-2	TGTGCCAGCAGCTTAGGTCTGGGGTCGAACACCGGGGAGCTGTTTTTT	CASSLGLGSNTGELFF
TRBJ2-2	TRBD1	NA	TRBV5-1	TGCGCCAGCAGCTTGGAACAGGGGTACGTCGGGGAGCTGTTTTTT	CASSLEQGYVGELFF
TRBJ1-4	NA	NA	TRBV10-3	TGTGCCTCCCGGCAGGGAATGGGGGAAAAACTGTTTTTT	CASRQGMGEKLFF
TRBJ2-5	TRBD2	NA	TRBV10-1	TGCGCCAGCAGTGAGACCGGACTAGCGGGAGCACAGGAGACCCAGTACTTC	CASSETGLAGAQETQYF
TRBJ2-7	TRBD1	NA	TRBV29-1	TGCAGCGTCCCGGGACAGCTTTCCTACGAGCAGTACTTC	CSVPGQLSYEQYF
TRBJ2-5	TRBD2	once	TRBV5-1	TGCGCCAGCAGCTCTGCGGGGGGGCGGACCCAGTACTTC	CASSSAGGRTQYF
TRBJ2-3	NA	NA	TRBV5-4	TGTGCCAGCAGCCCCGGTAGCACAGATACGCAGTATTTT	CASSPGSTDTQYF
TRBJ1-1	NA	NA	TRBV5-1	TGCGCCAGCAGCTCCAAACTTCTGACGGCCAGCTTAAACACTGAAGCTTTCTTT	CASSSKLLTASLNTEAFF
TRBJ2-5	NA	once	TRBV6-1	TGTGCCAGCAGTTTCCGGCTTAAAGAGACCCAGTACTTC	CASSFRLKETQYF
TRBJ2-5	TRBD1	NA	TRBV18	TGTGCCAGCTCATCTAGACAGGGTTCGCACTTC	CASSSRQGSHF
TRBJ1-1	TRBD1	NA	TRBV6-5	TGTGCCAGCAGTTACTTTAGACAGGGCGGTGAAGCTTTCTTT	CASSYFRQGGEAFF
TRBJ2-1	TRBD2	NA	TRBV9	TGTGCCAGCAGCGTAGGTAGCGGGTCTTACAATGAGCAGTTCTTC	CASSVGSGSYNEQFF
TRBJ1-4	TRBD1	NA	TRBV7-9	TGTGCCAGCAGCTATTTGACAGGGATTAATGAAAAACTGTTTTTT	CASSYLTGINEKLFF
TRBJ2-5	TRBD1	NA	TRBV4-1	TGCGCCAGCAGCCAGGTGGGACAGCTCCAAGAGACCCAGTACTTC	CASSQVGQLQETQYF
TRBJ1-2	TRBD1	NA	TRBV7-2	TGTGCCAGCAGCCGGGACAGGGTCGGCTACACCTTC	CASSRDRVGYTF
TRBJ1-4	NA	NA	TRBV4-1	TGCGCCAGCAGCCAAGGGCCACAGAGGGACGCGGAAAAACTGTTTTTT	CASSQGPQRDAEKLFF
TRBJ2-4	NA	NA	TRBV15	TGTGCCACCAGCCTCGGAGGGTCAGCGGACATTCAGTACTTC	CATSLGGSADIQYF
TRBJ2-4	TRBD1	NA	TRBV5-1	TGCGCCAGCAGCTTGGCGACTGGGACAGGAGCCAAAAACATTCAGTACTTC	CASSLATGTGAKNIQYF
TRBJ1-6	TRBD1	NA	TRBV5-4	TGTGCCAGCAGCTTGGATAGACAGGGGGACTTCACCCTCCACTTT	CASSLDRQGDFTLHF
TRBJ2-2	NA	NA	TRBV5-1	TGCGCCAGCAGCTTTGTCGTGACAGCCAACACCGGGGAGCTGTTTTTT	CASSFVVTANTGELFF
TRBJ2-7	TRBD2	NA	TRBV6-1	TGTGCCAGCAGTGACCTCAGCGGGGGGGTCTACGAGCAGTACTTC	CASSDLSGGVYEQYF
TRBJ2-3	NA	NA	TRBV15	TGTGCCCCCCTAGAGGAGGTCCCAGATACGCAGTATTTT	CAPLEEVPDTQYF
TRBJ2-1	TRBD2	NA	TRBV19	TGTGCCAGTAGTAGGACGAGGGACTACCCCAATGAGCAGTTCTTC	CASSRTRDYPNEQFF
TRBJ2-7	NA	NA	TRBV25-1	TGTGCCAGCAGTGTCAACATCTACGAGCAGTACTTC	CASSVNIYEQYF
TRBJ1-2	NA	once	TRBV19	TGTGCCAGTAGTAGGGGAAACGACAACTATGGCTACACCTTC	CASSRGNDNYGYTF
TRBJ2-1	NA	NA	TRBV20-1	TGCAGCGGCACTGAGAATGAGCAGTTCTTC	CSGTENEQFF
TRBJ1-2	NA	NA	TRBV5-1	TGCGCCAGCAGCCGGAGGGGGGACGCTTCCTATGGCTACACCTTC	CASSRRGDASYGYTF
TRBJ1-5	TRBD1	NA	TRBV2	TGTGCCAGCAGGGGACAGGGGGCAAACAATCAGCCCCAGCATTTT	CASRGQGANNQPQHF
TRBJ2-7	NA	NA	TRBV6-5	TGTGCCAGCAGTCCCCCGGTCCAGTACGAGCAGTACTTC	CASSPPVQYEQYF
TRBJ1-5	TRBD1	NA	TRBV6-6	TGTGCCAGCAGCAGGGGGCATAAGGATCAGCCCCAGCATTTT	CASSRGHKDQPQHF
TRBJ1-4	NA	NA	TRBV19	TGTGCCAGTAGCAACAGTGCGAATGAAAAACTGTTTTTT	CASSNSANEKLFF
TRBJ2-7	NA	NA	TRBV11-2	TGTGCCAGCAGCTTAGACTTAGTCTACGAGCAGTACTTC	CASSLDLVYEQYF
TRBJ2-3	TRBD1	NA	TRBV5-1	TGCGCCAGCCTAGACAGGGGACAAGGAGATACGCAGTATTTT	CASLDRGQGDTQYF
TRBJ2-7	TRBD2	NA	TRBV7-2	TGTGCCAGCAGCTTGGGGGGGATACCCTACGAGCAGTACTTC	CASSLGGIPYEQYF